This T cell receptor beta chain was obtained from a study of metastatic and nonmetastatic thyroid tumors. Study overall: Across blood and tumor or nodule tissue, repertoires from malignant and benign thyroid patients were compared with one another. Overall study results and limits: Malignant thyroid tumors reportedly exceeded benign nodules significantly in TCR beta diversity, with the difference appearing in blood and tumor.

This clone occurred a few times. The target antigen is unknown. The entire patient cohort was treatment-naive prior to thyroid surgery. Per the authors' pipeline: What underpinned the distant-metastasis classifier for papillary thyroid cancer was the set of CDR3 differences across clinicopathological groups. TCRdb re-clonotyped the PCR reads through MiXCR. The V and J calls were determined by TCRdb, not by the authors. The table has around 45,000 clones, under 4% seen once. V lost 5 bases to trimming and J lost 5 bases, with 15 bases between them. CDR3 length equals 14 residues. The germline gives CDR1 MNHNS, CDR2 SASEGT.

The chain uses TRBV6-1 and TRBJ2-5, with a possible D match to TRBD2 (5 bases). The receptor's source is a female donor with papillary thyroid cancer or a benign thyroid nodule (not recorded which). Some clones in this sample may be carry-over from other donors' samples. The sequenced sample was blood. CDR3 in amino acids: CASSWTVPKETQYF. The CDR3 DNA reads TGTGCCAGCAGTTGGACTGTCCCCAAGGAGACCCAGTACTTC.